These T cell receptor beta chains were read from a single sample in a study of blood T cell repertoires in COVID-19. Method: immunoSEQ multiplex PCR; TCRdb's copy keeps in-frame clones and lacks some. The sample gives 90,000 to 100,000 clones, approximately 86% of which show up once; about a tenth is in the top ten. The sample taken for sequencing was peripheral blood. The receptors shown here come from a man aged 50 to 60 with acute or convalescent COVID-19. The CDR3 runs from the conserved cysteine through the conserved F or W. D genes are given only for firm matches. Clone size is given for some rows only: seen once, a few or many times, or a class if the clone is expanded.

length: 16; J: TRBJ2-2; D: TRBD1; V: TRBV7-9; size: .; DNA: TGTGCCAGCAGCCCCTCTGACAGGGGTATCACCGGGGAGCTGTTTTTT; CDR3: CASSPSDRGITGELFF
length: 12; J: TRBJ1-3; D: .; V: TRBV9; size: .; DNA: TGTGCCAGCAGCGCATCAGGAAACACCATATATTTT; CDR3: CASSASGNTIYF
length: 17; J: TRBJ2-5; D: TRBD2; V: TRBV7-7; size: .; DNA: TGTGCCAGCAGCTTAGGCCCCCCAGCGGGAGGGCAAGAGACCCAGTACTTC; CDR3: CASSLGPPAGGQETQYF
length: 16; J: TRBJ2-3; D: TRBD2; V: TRBV11-2; size: .; DNA: TGTGCCAGCAGCCTCTGGGAAGCGGGAGACACAGATACGCAGTATTTT; CDR3: CASSLWEAGDTDTQYF
length: 16; J: TRBJ2-2; D: .; V: TRBV7-8; size: .; DNA: TGTGCCAGCAGCCCCACGGCCAGGGGAAACACCGGGGAGCTGTTTTTT; CDR3: CASSPTARGNTGELFF
length: 17; J: TRBJ2-3; D: TRBD2; V: TRBV6-2/TRBV6-3; size: .; DNA: TGTGCCAGCAGCACCATCCCTGGCGGGAGGAGCACAGATACGCAGTATTTT; CDR3: CASSTIPGGRSTDTQYF
length: 12; J: TRBJ2-7; D: .; V: TRBV19; size: .; DNA: TGTGCCAGTAGTATAGGGCAAAGCGAGCAGTACTTC; CDR3: CASSIGQSEQYF
length: 16; J: TRBJ1-2; D: .; V: TRBV11-2; size: .; DNA: TGTGCCAGCAGTCAAAGGGGACAAGCCTCCCACTATGGCTACACCTTC; CDR3: CASSQRGQASHYGYTF
length: 17; J: TRBJ2-1; D: TRBD2; V: TRBV11-3; size: .; DNA: TGTGCCAGCAGCGCCAACCGCGGGGGAAGCTCCTACAATGAGCAGTTCTTC; CDR3: CASSANRGGSSYNEQFF
length: 15; J: TRBJ1-2; D: TRBD1; V: TRBV6-6; size: .; DNA: TGTGCCAGCAGTTACGGGGACAGGGGGCCTTCCCGTCTGACCTTC; CDR3: CASSYGDRGPSRLTF
length: 15; J: TRBJ2-1; D: .; V: TRBV6-1; size: .; DNA: TGTGCCAGCAGTGAGAGTCAGGGGTCCTACAATGAGCAGTTCTTC; CDR3: CASSESQGSYNEQFF
length: 18; J: TRBJ2-6; D: TRBD2; V: TRBV7-2; size: .; DNA: TGTGCCAGCAGCTTAGCGAGACTAGCGGCCTCTGGGGCCAACGTCCTGACTTTC; CDR3: CASSLARLAASGANVLTF
length: 15; J: TRBJ2-1; D: .; V: TRBV21-1; size: .; DNA: TGTGCCAGCAGCAGATTAGCGGGAGCGTACAATGAGCAGTTCTTC; CDR3: CASSRLAGAYNEQFF
length: 14; J: TRBJ2-1; D: TRBD2; V: TRBV6-6; size: .; DNA: TGTGCCAGCTCTAGGGAGCGGGGCGGGCATGAGCAGTTCTTC; CDR3: CASSRERGGHEQFF
length: 12; J: TRBJ2-1; D: .; V: TRBV7-6; size: .; DNA: TGTGCCAGCAGCCCAGATGGTAATGAGCAGTTCTTC; CDR3: CASSPDGNEQFF
length: 15; J: TRBJ1-1; D: .; V: TRBV11-3; size: .; DNA: TGTGCCAGCAGCTTAGGTGGAGACAGATACACTGAAGCTTTCTTT; CDR3: CASSLGGDRYTEAFF
length: 16; J: TRBJ2-3; D: TRBD1; V: TRBV29-1; size: .; DNA: TGCAGCGTTGAAGATAGGACGGCAGGGGGCACGGATACGCAGTATTTT; CDR3: CSVEDRTAGGTDTQYF
length: 16; J: TRBJ2-7; D: .; V: TRBV5-4; size: .; DNA: TGTGCCAGCAGCTTGGTCGGGAATCGGGGGAAGAACGAGCAGTACTTC; CDR3: CASSLVGNRGKNEQYF
length: 14; J: TRBJ1-5; D: TRBD1; V: TRBV6-2/TRBV6-3; size: .; DNA: TGTGCCAGCAGCTTGACAGGGGATGATCAGCCCCAGCATTTT; CDR3: CASSLTGDDQPQHF
length: 18; J: TRBJ2-3; D: TRBD1; V: TRBV27; size: .; DNA: TGTGCCAGCAGTTTAATCCGACCGACAGGGGTCAGCACAGATACGCAGTATTTT; CDR3: CASSLIRPTGVSTDTQYF
length: 14; J: TRBJ2-2; D: .; V: TRBV27; size: few; DNA: TGTGCCAGCAGCGAAGGGCGGGCAACCGGGGAGCTGTTTTTT; CDR3: CASSEGRATGELFF
length: 16; J: TRBJ2-1; D: .; V: TRBV19; size: .; DNA: TGTGCCAGTAGTACTCGGACAGTAAAGGCCTACAATGAGCAGTTCTTC; CDR3: CASSTRTVKAYNEQFF
length: 13; J: TRBJ1-2; D: TRBD1; V: TRBV5-1; size: .; DNA: TGCGCCAGCAGCCCGACAGGGAACTATGGCTACACCTTC; CDR3: CASSPTGNYGYTF
length: 14; J: TRBJ1-1; D: .; V: TRBV29-1; size: few; DNA: TGCAGCGTTGAGGCCTATAGGGACTTAAGTGAAGCTTTCTTT; CDR3: CSVEAYRDLSEAFF
length: 13; J: TRBJ2-3; D: .; V: TRBV5-1; size: few; DNA: TGCGCCAGCAGCTTCAGGGACACAGATACGCAGTATTTT; CDR3: CASSFRDTDTQYF
length: 15; J: TRBJ1-6; D: .; V: TRBV6-5; size: .; DNA: TGTGCCAGCAGTTACTCGACAAAGTGGAATTCACCCCTCCACTTT; CDR3: CASSYSTKWNSPLHF
length: 16; J: TRBJ2-1; D: TRBD2; V: TRBV7-9; size: .; DNA: TGTGCCAGCAGCCGTAGCGGGAGTGGGTCCTACAATGAGCAGTTCTTC; CDR3: CASSRSGSGSYNEQFF
length: 18; J: TRBJ1-2; D: TRBD1; V: TRBV4-1; size: .; DNA: TGCGCCAGCAGCCAAGATCGCGGGACAGGGAAGCAGATTGGTGGCTACACCTTC; CDR3: CASSQDRGTGKQIGGYTF
length: 13; J: TRBJ1-6; D: .; V: TRBV6-5; size: .; DNA: TGTGCCAGCATGGCAGAATATAATTCACCCCTCCACTTT; CDR3: CASMAEYNSPLHF
length: 14; J: TRBJ1-2; D: .; V: TRBV24-1; size: .; DNA: TGTGCCACCAGTGACGACGACGGGATCTATGGCTACACCTTC; CDR3: CATSDDDGIYGYTF
length: 14; J: TRBJ1-5; D: .; V: TRBV7-8; size: .; DNA: TGTGCCAGCAGCGTAAGGGGAGGGAATCAGCCCCAGCATTTT; CDR3: CASSVRGGNQPQHF
length: 16; J: TRBJ2-1; D: TRBD2; V: TRBV2; size: .; DNA: TGTGCCAGTAGGAAGCTCACGGGAGGGGTATACAATGAGCAGTTCTTC; CDR3: CASRKLTGGVYNEQFF
length: 15; J: TRBJ2-7; D: .; V: TRBV29-1; size: .; DNA: TGCAGCGTTGAAGCGCGGGACGGGAGCTCCTACGAGCAGTACTTC; CDR3: CSVEARDGSSYEQYF
length: 14; J: TRBJ2-3; D: .; V: TRBV5-1; size: .; DNA: TGCGCCAGCAGCTTGGTCCAGGGCGCAGATACGCAGTATTTT; CDR3: CASSLVQGADTQYF
length: 15; J: TRBJ1-4; D: TRBD1; V: TRBV14; size: .; DNA: TGTGCCAGCAGCCCCCACGGGACAGGGGGTGAAAAACTGTTTTTT; CDR3: CASSPHGTGGEKLFF
length: 13; J: TRBJ2-3; D: TRBD1; V: TRBV5-4; size: .; DNA: TGTGCCAGCAGTGCCACAGGGGGGGATACGCAGTATTTT; CDR3: CASSATGGDTQYF
length: 13; J: TRBJ1-4; D: .; V: TRBV19; size: .; DNA: TGTGCCAGTAGTATACAGGCCCCTGAAAAACTGTTTTTT; CDR3: CASSIQAPEKLFF
length: 15; J: TRBJ2-1; D: TRBD2; V: TRBV19; size: .; DNA: TGTGCCAGTAGTATATCACTAGCGGTCTACAATGAGCAGTTCTTC; CDR3: CASSISLAVYNEQFF
length: 14; J: TRBJ2-5; D: .; V: TRBV18; size: .; DNA: TGTGCCAGCTCGCCGACCGGGAAAAAAGAGACCCAGTACTTC; CDR3: CASSPTGKKETQYF
length: 15; J: TRBJ1-5; D: TRBD1; V: TRBV6-6; size: .; DNA: TGTGCCAGCAGTTCACGACAGGGGAGGGATCAGCCCCAGCATTTT; CDR3: CASSSRQGRDQPQHF
length: 15; J: TRBJ2-3; D: .; V: TRBV10-3; size: .; DNA: TGTGCCATCAGGGGCCATACGGGGAGCACAGATACGCAGTATTTT; CDR3: CAIRGHTGSTDTQYF
length: 13; J: TRBJ1-1; D: TRBD1; V: TRBV6-5; size: .; DNA: TGTGCCAGTGCCTTGGACAGGGGTGGTGAAGCTTTCTTT; CDR3: CASALDRGGEAFF
length: 15; J: TRBJ2-5; D: TRBD2; V: TRBV19; size: .; DNA: TGTGCCAGTAGTACGGGACTAGCGGGAGTTGAGACCCAGTACTTC; CDR3: CASSTGLAGVETQYF
length: 14; J: TRBJ2-7; D: .; V: TRBV3-1/TRBV3-2; size: few; DNA: TGTGCCAGCAGCCACCTGGGGAGCTCCTACGAGCAGTACTTC; CDR3: CASSHLGSSYEQYF
length: 15; J: TRBJ2-1; D: TRBD2; V: TRBV9; size: many; DNA: TGTGCCAGCAGCGATACGACTAGCGGTTACAATGAGCAGTTCTTC; CDR3: CASSDTTSGYNEQFF